This TCR beta chain was identified in a study of blood T cell repertoires in COVID-19. Study details: Sites in the United States, Italy and Spain provided acute and convalescent COVID-19 samples.

The CDR3 is made up of 13 amino acids. Trimming pared 4 bases from V and 8 bases from J, leaving 14 bases between. Profiled with immunoSEQ multiplex PCR; TCRdb holds only in-frame clones, not every one. This table holds roughly 260,000 clones, around 90% found once. V gene TRBV12-3 or TRBV12-4 combines with J gene TRBJ2-5; the D is unclear. The sample was peripheral blood. This receptor was identified in a young adult with COVID-19, enrolled during active disease. In DNA, the CDR3 is TGTGCCAGCAGTTCCGGTACTTTGGTAACCCAGTACTTC. Encoded protein: CASSSGTLVTQYF.